Listed below are T cell receptor beta chains from one sample, sequenced in a study of blood T cell repertoires in COVID-19. Assay: immunoSEQ multiplex PCR; the TCRdb copy retains only in-frame clones and omits some. The table has 200,000 to 300,000 clones, less than 90% seen once. The sample comprised peripheral blood. These receptors originate from a man aged 30 to 39 with active or convalescent COVID-19. Each CDR3 is given with its conserved first and last residue. The order of the fields is clone size, V gene, D gene, J gene, CDR3 DNA, CDR3 protein. A D gene is named only where the DNA matches it firmly. Clone size is given for some rows only: seen once, a few or many times, or a class if the clone is expanded.

.,TRBV6-5,TRBD1,TRBJ1-6,TGTGCCAGCGGGCAAACGGGACAGGGTAATTCACCCCTCCACTTT,CASGQTGQGNSPLHF
.,TRBV19,.,TRBJ1-1,TGTGCCAGTAGTATAGTCCGCGGAACAATGAACACTGAAGCTTTCTTT,CASSIVRGTMNTEAFF
few,TRBV13,TRBD1,TRBJ2-2,TGTGCCAGCAGCTTAGGCCGGACAGGGGGAATCGGGGAGCTGTTTTTT,CASSLGRTGGIGELFF
few,TRBV5-8,TRBD1,TRBJ2-7,TGTGCCAGCAGCTTGGCTGACAGGGTGACGCAGTACTTC,CASSLADRVTQYF
.,TRBV29-1,.,TRBJ1-6,TGCAGCGTTCTGGACAGAGATAATTCACCCCTCCACTTT,CSVLDRDNSPLHF
.,TRBV27,TRBD1,TRBJ1-6,TGTGCCAGCAGTCCGACCGGACAGGGACTTTATAATTCACCCCTCCACTTT,CASSPTGQGLYNSPLHF
.,TRBV29-1,.,TRBJ1-5,TGCAGCGTCGTGGAGGGGAGCAATCAGCCCCAGCATTTT,CSVVEGSNQPQHF
.,TRBV15,TRBD1,TRBJ1-1,TGTGCCACCAGCAGAGATCGGACAGGGATAGACACTGAAGCTTTCTTT,CATSRDRTGIDTEAFF
.,TRBV7-8,.,TRBJ1-1,TGTGCCAGCAGCTTAAGGGATCCCGGCAGGGCTGAAGCTTTCTTT,CASSLRDPGRAEAFF
.,TRBV10-1,.,TRBJ1-1,TGCGCCAGCAGCAACCAATTCGCGGACACTGAAGCTTTCTTT,CASSNQFADTEAFF
few,TRBV18,TRBD1,TRBJ2-3,TGTGCCAGCTCACCGGAGGTACCGGGACAGGGGATGGATACGCAGTATTTT,CASSPEVPGQGMDTQYF
.,TRBV19,.,TRBJ1-4,TGTGCCAGTAGTTTTTACCAACAGGGCCTTAATGAAAAACTGTTTTTT,CASSFYQQGLNEKLFF
.,TRBV7-9,TRBD1,TRBJ2-5,TGTGCCAGCAGCACCACACCTTCGACAGGGATAAGGGAGACCCAGTACTTC,CASSTTPSTGIRETQYF
once,TRBV2,TRBD1,TRBJ2-5,TGTGCCAGCAGCCCAGACAGGGGCCTACAAGAGACCCAGTACTTC,CASSPDRGLQETQYF
.,TRBV18,.,TRBJ1-4,TGTGCCAGCTCACCAATGGCCGACACGGGAAATGAAAAACTGTTTTTT,CASSPMADTGNEKLFF
once,TRBV27,TRBD1,TRBJ1-4,TGTGCCAGCAGTCCCACAGGGGGGACTAATGAAAAACTGTTTTTT,CASSPTGGTNEKLFF
.,TRBV7-9,TRBD2,TRBJ2-3,TGTGCCAGCAGCTCAACCTTAGCGGGGGTTGGCACAGATACGCAGTATTTT,CASSSTLAGVGTDTQYF
.,TRBV5-8,TRBD2,TRBJ2-7,TGTGCCAGCAGCACCCCGGGACTAGCAGCCCACGAGCAGTACTTC,CASSTPGLAAHEQYF
.,TRBV7-2,.,TRBJ2-1,TGTGCCAGTTCGCCCCAGCGGTCTATGGTTGAGCAGTTCTTC,CASSPQRSMVEQFF
.,TRBV10-3,TRBD1,TRBJ1-1,TGTGCCATCAGTGAGCCGGGACAGGGGGCTGGAACTGAAGCTTTCTTT,CAISEPGQGAGTEAFF
.,TRBV5-1,.,TRBJ2-3,TGCGCCAGCAGCTTGGGAGACACAGATACGCAGTATTTT,CASSLGDTDTQYF
.,TRBV6-7,TRBD1,TRBJ1-3,TGTGCCAGCAGTTACTCGAGTGGTAAGGGGGCCAATGGAAACACCATATATTTT,CASSYSSGKGANGNTIYF
few,TRBV5-6,.,TRBJ1-2,TGTGCCAGCAGCTACCCAACAGGTTCCCAGGGGGGCTACACCTTC,CASSYPTGSQGGYTF
.,TRBV6-5,TRBD1,TRBJ2-2,TGTGCCAGCAGTTTGGGGACAGGAGACACCGGGGAGCTGTTTTTT,CASSLGTGDTGELFF
.,TRBV5-1,TRBD1,TRBJ2-7,TGCGCCAGCAGCTTGGGACAGGGAAACCAAGCCGAGCAGTACTTC,CASSLGQGNQAEQYF
few,TRBV15,TRBD1,TRBJ1-5,TGTGCCACCAGCAGAGCCGAGACAGGGGTCGGTGGCTGGCAGCCCCAGCATTTT,CATSRAETGVGGWQPQHF
.,TRBV19,.,TRBJ1-2,TGTGCCAGTAGTATTTCGCCGGGGACACCGCTGGGCTACACCTTC,CASSISPGTPLGYTF
.,TRBV19,.,TRBJ1-5,TGTGCCAGTAGCCTACGTGATAGCAATCAGCCCCAGCATTTT,CASSLRDSNQPQHF